A selection of T cell receptor beta chains follows, all from one sample in a study of T cells in Graves' hyperthyroidism and ophthalmopathy. TCRdb re-called the multiplex PCR reads through MiXCR, storing one row per CDR3 protein. This repertoire shows about 380,000 distinct CDR3 sequences, around an eighth found once; its top ten account for less than 25%. Input material: blood. The receptors stem from a man aged 30 to 45 with Graves' hyperthyroidism that later progressed to Graves' ophthalmopathy. Both conserved end residues are part of each CDR3. D genes are given only for firm matches. Expanded clones get a size class; other rows say once, few or many, or leave the size out.

V,J,D,size,DNA,CDR3
TRBV6-5,TRBJ1-5,-,many,TGTGCCAGCAGTTACAGGTCTAGCAATCAGCCCCAGCATTTT,CASSYRSSNQPQHF
TRBV27,TRBJ1-6,-,few,TGTGCCAGCAGTTTATATGACATCAATTCACCCCTCCACTTT,CASSLYDINSPLHF
TRBV7-2,TRBJ1-4,TRBD1,few,TGTGCCAGCAGCCCTGGGACAGTGATCCGAGAAAAACTGTTTTTT,CASSPGTVIREKLFF
TRBV7-9,TRBJ2-5,-,many,TGTGCCGGAGAGGGGTTCGAAGAGACCCAGTACTTC,CAGEGFEETQYF
TRBV24-1,TRBJ1-5,-,-,TGTGCCACCAGTGATTGGGAGGACGGGAATCAGCCCCAGCATTTT,CATSDWEDGNQPQHF
TRBV5-1,TRBJ1-1,TRBD1,many,TGCGCCAGCAGCCCGGACAGGGGGTACACTGAAGCTTTCTTT,CASSPDRGYTEAFF
TRBV6-1,TRBJ2-1,-,many,TGTGCCAGCAGTGAAGGCGGGCAGCCGCGCACCGAGCAGTTCTTC,CASSEGGQPRTEQFF
TRBV4-2,TRBJ1-4,TRBD1,few,TGTGCCAGCAGCCAAGGCGGACAGGGGGCATTTGTAAAACTGTTTTTT,CASSQGGQGAFVKLFF
TRBV4-1,TRBJ1-6,-,many,TGCGCCACCAAAGGTAACCAGGGGCCGACTTCACCCCTCCACTTT,CATKGNQGPTSPLHF
TRBV7-6,TRBJ1-6,TRBD1,few,TGTGCCAGCAGCCAAACCCCCGGGACAGGAGGGTCCTATAATTCACCCCTCCACTTT,CASSQTPGTGGSYNSPLHF
TRBV9,TRBJ2-2,-,many,TGTGCCAGCAGCGCATCGACAGGGAACACCGGGGAGCTGTTTTTT,CASSASTGNTGELFF
TRBV3-1,TRBJ2-2,TRBD2,-,TGTGCCAGCAGCCTCGGACTAGCGGGGGGCACCGGGGAGCTGTTTTTT,CASSLGLAGGTGELFF
TRBV6-2/TRBV6-3,TRBJ1-4,-,-,TGTGCCATTACGGGACGTCGTGAAAAACTGCTTTTT,CAITGRREKLLF
TRBV7-9,TRBJ2-3,TRBD2,many,TGTGCCAGCAGCTCCCCCGCGGGGGGAAGGGGTACGCAGTATTTT,CASSSPAGGRGTQYF
TRBV11-2,TRBJ1-1,-,many,TGTGCCAGCAGCCCCCGACAGGTAATGAACACTGAAGCTTTCTTT,CASSPRQVMNTEAFF
TRBV3-1,TRBJ2-1,TRBD1,-,TGTGCCAGCAGCCAAGATAACCCGACAGGGGTAACATACAATGAGCAGTTCTTC,CASSQDNPTGVTYNEQFF
TRBV20-1,TRBJ1-5,-,many,TGCAGTGCTAGGCCTTTCTCGTATAGCAATCAGCCCCAGCATTTT,CSARPFSYSNQPQHF
TRBV5-1,TRBJ2-2,-,-,TGTGCCAGCAGTGAATCAGGGGTCCTCTCTTTTGGCACCGGGGAGCTGTTTTTT,CASSESGVLSFGTGELFF
TRBV29-1,TRBJ2-1,-,many,TGCAGCGTTGAGGAGCTAAGGGTGAGCTCCTACAATGAGCAGTTCTTC,CSVEELRVSSYNEQFF
TRBV30,TRBJ1-6,TRBD1,few,TGTGCCTGGAGTGTAGGACAGGGAAATAATTCACCCCTCCACTTT,CAWSVGQGNNSPLHF
TRBV7-3,TRBJ2-2,TRBD1,-,TGTGCCAGCAGCTTAGGTGTGACAGGGACCGGGGAGCTGTTTTTT,CASSLGVTGTGELFF
TRBV6-1,TRBJ2-1,-,many,TGTGCCAGCAGCCCAGGGGTTGGCTCCTACAATGAGCAGTTCTTC,CASSPGVGSYNEQFF
TRBV7-9,TRBJ1-6,-,many,TGTGCCAGCAGCTTAGTGGGGCCCGACAGGAACTCACCCCTCCACTTT,CASSLVGPDRNSPLHF
TRBV6-1,TRBJ1-1,-,-,TGTGCCAGCAGTCCGACAGTGAGGAACACTGAAGCTTTCTTT,CASSPTVRNTEAFF
TRBV12-3/TRBV12-4,TRBJ2-7,-,many,TGTGCCAGCAGTTTTGACAGGACCTACGAGCAGTACTTC,CASSFDRTYEQYF
TRBV20-1,TRBJ2-2,-,few,TGCAGTGCTGGTCCGGCGGCAGCGGGCGGGGAGCTGTTTTTT,CSAGPAAAGGELFF
TRBV18,TRBJ2-2,TRBD1,-,TGTGCCAGCTCACCAGGACAGGGGGGACTATCGAACACCGGGGAGCTGTTTTTT,CASSPGQGGLSNTGELFF
TRBV11-1,TRBJ1-2,TRBD1,-,TGTGCCAGCAGCTCCAGCGGAGGGGGCGGCTATGGCTACACCTTC,CASSSSGGGGYGYTF
TRBV7-2,TRBJ2-7,TRBD1,many,TGTGCCAGCAGCTTCGGACAGGACGCCTACGAGCAGTACTTC,CASSFGQDAYEQYF
TRBV6-1,TRBJ1-1,-,few,TGTGCCAGCAGTGAACAGGACACTGAAGCTTTCTTT,CASSEQDTEAFF
TRBV29-1,TRBJ2-7,-,few,TGCAGCGCCGGGGACGGTCCTAACTACGAGCAGTACTTC,CSAGDGPNYEQYF
TRBV10-3,TRBJ1-5,-,many,TGTGCCACAAACCGGGACGGCAATCAGCCCCAGCATTTT,CATNRDGNQPQHF
TRBV13,TRBJ2-1,TRBD2,many,TGTGCCAGCAGCTCCGGGGGGGCCGGTGAGCAGTTCTTC,CASSSGGAGEQFF
TRBV13,TRBJ2-2,TRBD2,many,TGTGCCAGCAGCTTAGAAGCGGGGGGTAACACCGGGGAGCTGTTTTTT,CASSLEAGGNTGELFF
TRBV11-3,TRBJ2-2,-,-,TGTGCCAGCAGCGCACCTAAAACCGGGGAGCTGTTTTTT,CASSAPKTGELFF
TRBV6-5,TRBJ1-6,-,-,TGTGCCAGCAGTTACTCGGCCTTACAGGGCCGTTCACCCCTCCACTTT,CASSYSALQGRSPLHF
TRBV24-1,TRBJ1-2,-,few,TGTGCCACCAGTGATGACAGCTATGGCTACACCTTC,CATSDDSYGYTF
TRBV6-5,TRBJ1-4,-,-,TGTGCCAGCAGTTACTCTTGGAGGGGCGATGAAAAACTGTTTTTT,CASSYSWRGDEKLFF
TRBV7-9,TRBJ2-5,-,-,TGTGCCAGCAGCGTTTCCGGGTCCCAAGAGACCCAGTACTTC,CASSVSGSQETQYF
TRBV28,TRBJ2-7,TRBD1,-,TGTGCCAGCAGCCGCGGACAGGGTCGCCTCTCCGAGCAGTACTTC,CASSRGQGRLSEQYF
TRBV20-1,TRBJ2-1,-,few,TGCAGCGATTCGGGGGCCTGGTTGAATGAGCAGTTCTTC,CSDSGAWLNEQFF
TRBV7-9,TRBJ1-5,TRBD1,many,TGTGCCAGCAGTCCTACAGGGGATCAGCCCCAGCATTTT,CASSPTGDQPQHF
TRBV7-9,TRBJ1-2,-,-,TGTGCCAGCAGCACAGACAGAAAAGCTAACTATGGCTACACCTTC,CASSTDRKANYGYTF
TRBV6-1,TRBJ2-7,TRBD1,-,TGTGCCAGCAGTGAACATCCGGGACAGGGAACTTACGAGCAGTACTTC,CASSEHPGQGTYEQYF
TRBV7-9,TRBJ1-1,-,few,TGTGCCAGCAGCTTAGCGCCCACAGGAATGAACACTGAAGCTTTCTTT,CASSLAPTGMNTEAFF
TRBV24-1,TRBJ1-1,-,-,TGTGCCACCAGTGAGGGAACTGAAGCTTTCTTT,CATSEGTEAFF
TRBV2,TRBJ1-2,-,many,TGTGCCAGCAGTGAAGGTCTGGGACTTGGATTCTATGGCTACACCTTC,CASSEGLGLGFYGYTF
TRBV7-9,TRBJ1-5,-,many,TGTGCCAGCAGCTTCCCTAATCAGCCCCAGCATTTT,CASSFPNQPQHF
TRBV3-1,TRBJ2-1,-,-,TGTGCCAGCAGCCAAGATCTTGGGAGCCGGTCCTACAATGAGCAGTTCTTC,CASSQDLGSRSYNEQFF
TRBV9,TRBJ1-3,-,-,TGTGCCAGCAGCGTAGCGGGCGGTAGCTCTGGAAACACCATATATTTT,CASSVAGGSSGNTIYF
TRBV12-3/TRBV12-4,TRBJ2-2,-,-,TGTGCCAGCACCCAGACCGGGGAGCTGTTTTTT,CASTQTGELFF
TRBV4-1,TRBJ1-4,TRBD1,-,TGCGCCAGCAGCCAAGATCCGGGACAGAAGGAAAAACTGTTTTTT,CASSQDPGQKEKLFF
TRBV30,TRBJ2-5,TRBD1,many,TGTGCCTGGGGGACAGGGGGCGCAGAGACCCAGTACTTC,CAWGTGGAETQYF
TRBV5-8,TRBJ2-7,-,-,TGTGCCAGCAGCTCCAAGACAGCCGCCTACGAGCAGTACTTC,CASSSKTAAYEQYF
TRBV7-2,TRBJ2-1,TRBD2,few,TGTGCCAGCAGCCCACCGGGGGGAGAGCAGTTCTTC,CASSPPGGEQFF
TRBV6-2/TRBV6-3,TRBJ2-2,TRBD2,-,TGTGCCAGCAGTTACGATTGGCGGGGGGGCCCCAACACCGGGGAGCTGTTTTTT,CASSYDWRGGPNTGELFF